One T cell receptor beta chain is described in this entry. Authors' analysis steps: From reference gene primer amplification, estimates of nucleated cell counts were derived. Profiled with immunoSEQ multiplex PCR; TCRdb holds only in-frame clones, not every one. From that table come the V and J calls and clone size; the DNA was used to work out D and trimming. The data hold 65,000 to 80,000 clones, with 86% observed a single time. The CDR3 runs 18 residues. The sample belongs to a study of blood T cell repertoires in COVID-19. Overall study: Sites across the United States, Italy and Spain contributed samples from acute and convalescent COVID-19.

This chain links TRBV21-1 with TRBJ2-6; the table's D call, TRBD2, was not checked against the DNA. TRBV21-1 is noted as a pseudogene. The source material was peripheral blood. This receptor was identified in an elderly man in a cohort sampled during active COVID-19. The CDR3 is CASSKVEGSISGANVLTF. The CDR3 DNA follows: TGTGCCAGCAGCAAAGTGGAGGGGTCTATCTCTGGGGCCAACGTCCTGACTTTC.